These 5 T cell receptor beta chains share one sample of origin, sequenced in a study of T-cell memory formation after mild COVID-19. TCRdb re-analysed the 5' RACE reads in MiXCR, keeping a single row per CDR3 protein. The sample lists just over 300,000 distinct CDR3 sequences, 15% to 20% occurring once. The sequenced sample consisted of PBMCs or a T cell subset sorted from them (not recorded which). Source of these receptors: a young man who had mild COVID-19 (a few samples of this study predate the infection). Cell type and time point are not known.

The chain joins TRBV30 to TRBJ1-2; possibly TRBD1 for D (5 bases). Trimming pared 8 bases from V and 3 bases from J, leaving 22 bases between. The CDR3 sequence is 15 residues long. The germline CDR1 and CDR2 sequences are GTSNPN and SVGIG (reference sequence). CDR3 amino acids: CAGYPLTGPDYGYTF. The CDR3 DNA reads TGTGCCGGATACCCTCTTACAGGTCCCGACTATGGCTACACCTTC.

This chain joins TRBV29-1 and TRBJ1-1, with a possible D match to TRBD1 (6 bases). The CDR3 is 11 residues long. Germline values: CDR1 SQVTM, CDR2 ANQGSEA. The V end was cut by 5 bases, the J end by 5 bases, with 9 bases between. The CDR3 loop is CSVQGTTEAFF. The CDR3 coding sequence is TGCAGCGTTCAGGGGACGACTGAAGCTTTCTTT.

This clonotype was recorded a few times. The chain combines TRBV6-5 with TRBJ1-6; no clear D. Germline V gives CDR1 MNHEY, CDR2 SVGAGI. The CDR3 totals 13 residues. Trimming pared 0 bases from V and 14 bases from J, leaving 11 bases between. The CDR3 sequence: CASSYSVYAALHF. The CDR3 nucleotides are TGTGCCAGCAGTTACTCGGTTTATGCGGCCCTCCACTTT.

This clonotype was counted only a few times. This rearrangement joins TRBV5-1 to TRBJ2-5; 8 bases map to TRBD1. V trimming: 0 bases; J trimming: 5 bases; junction bases outside the gene matches: 3. Germline V gene data show CDR1 as SGHRS and CDR2 as YFSETQ. The CDR3 sequence is 14 residues long. The CDR3 nucleotides are TGCGCCAGCAGCTTGGCAGGGGGCACGGAGACCCAGTACTTC. Its protein is CASSLAGGTETQYF.

This clonotype was counted between two and nine times. The rearrangement links TRBV12-3 or TRBV12-4 to TRBJ2-2; 7 nucleotides align to TRBD2. The trim removed 6 bases at V and 6 bases at J, leaving 7 bases unmatched. The CDR3 length is 14 residues. CDR3 DNA: TGTGCCAGCAGATTGGACGGGGGGTCCGGGGAGCTGTTTTTT. Translated, it gives CASRLDGGSGELFF.